This T cell receptor (beta chain) was sequenced in a study of blood T cell repertoires in COVID-19. CDR3 size: 15 residues. Germline CDR1 is SGHDT and CDR2 is YYEEEE. The junction had 7 bases not matched to a gene; V was cut back by 4 bases and J by 1 base. Method: immunoSEQ multiplex PCR; TCRdb's copy keeps in-frame clones and lacks some. The data show some 180,000 clones, with nearly 80% seen just once and about 15% held by the top ten. Ages ranged from about 18 to 100 years, with residence in around 24 US areas. Sequenced sample: PBMCs or T cells enriched from blood (not recorded which). This receptor was identified in a man in his 60s who had been exposed to COVID-19. The chain combines TRBV5-6 with TRBJ1-1, with TRBD1 identical over 7 bases. CDR3 coding DNA: TGTGCCAGCAGCAAAGCCGACAGGGCGAACACTGAAGCTTTCTTT. This encodes CASSKADRANTEAFF.